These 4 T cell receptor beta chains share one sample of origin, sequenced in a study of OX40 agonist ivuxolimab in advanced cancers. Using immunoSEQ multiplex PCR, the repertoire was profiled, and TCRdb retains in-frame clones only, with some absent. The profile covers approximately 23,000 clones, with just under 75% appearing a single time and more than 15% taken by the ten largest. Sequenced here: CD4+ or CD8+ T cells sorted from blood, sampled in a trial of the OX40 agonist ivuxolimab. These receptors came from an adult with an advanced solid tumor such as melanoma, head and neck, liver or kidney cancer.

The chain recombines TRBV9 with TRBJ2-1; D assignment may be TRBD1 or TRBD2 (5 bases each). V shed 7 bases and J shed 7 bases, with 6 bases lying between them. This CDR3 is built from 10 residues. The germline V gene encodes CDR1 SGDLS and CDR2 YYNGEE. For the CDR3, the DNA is TGTGCCAGCGGGGGTAATGAGCAGTTCTTC. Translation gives CASGGNEQFF.

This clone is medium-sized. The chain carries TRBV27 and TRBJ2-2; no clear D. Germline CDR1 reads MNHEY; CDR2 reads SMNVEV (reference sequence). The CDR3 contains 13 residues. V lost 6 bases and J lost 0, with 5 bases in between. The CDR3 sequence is CASRTTNTGELFF. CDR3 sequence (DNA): TGTGCCAGCAGGACGACGAACACCGGGGAGCTGTTTTTT.

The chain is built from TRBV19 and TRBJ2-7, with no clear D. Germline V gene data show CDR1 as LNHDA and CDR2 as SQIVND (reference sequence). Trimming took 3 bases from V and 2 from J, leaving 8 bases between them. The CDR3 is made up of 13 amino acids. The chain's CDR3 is CASSMPGPYEQYF. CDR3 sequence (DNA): TGTGCCAGTAGTATGCCAGGTCCCTACGAGCAGTACTTC.

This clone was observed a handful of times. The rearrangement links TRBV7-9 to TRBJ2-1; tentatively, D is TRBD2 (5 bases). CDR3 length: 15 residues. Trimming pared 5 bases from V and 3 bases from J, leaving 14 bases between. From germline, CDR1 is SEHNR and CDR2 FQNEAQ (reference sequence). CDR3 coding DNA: TGTGCCAGCAGCCCGAGCGGCTCGGACTACAATGAGCAGTTCTTC. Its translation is CASSPSGSDYNEQFF.